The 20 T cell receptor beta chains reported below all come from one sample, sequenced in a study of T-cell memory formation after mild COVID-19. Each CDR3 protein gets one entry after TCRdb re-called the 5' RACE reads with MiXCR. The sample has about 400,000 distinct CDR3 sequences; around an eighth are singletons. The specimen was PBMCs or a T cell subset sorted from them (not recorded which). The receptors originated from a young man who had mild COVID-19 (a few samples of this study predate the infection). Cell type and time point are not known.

The CDR3, as DNA: TGTGCCAGCAGCCAAGCCCCCCTTGACAGGCCCTACAATGAGCAGTTCTTC. Encoded protein: CASSQAPLDRPYNEQFF. The chain links TRBV3-1 to TRBJ2-1, with a weak D call TRBD1 (6 bases). CDR1 and CDR2 from the germline V gene are LGHDT and YNNKEL (reference sequence). There are 17 residues in the CDR3. V gave up 1 base and J gave up 2 bases, with 15 bases separating them.

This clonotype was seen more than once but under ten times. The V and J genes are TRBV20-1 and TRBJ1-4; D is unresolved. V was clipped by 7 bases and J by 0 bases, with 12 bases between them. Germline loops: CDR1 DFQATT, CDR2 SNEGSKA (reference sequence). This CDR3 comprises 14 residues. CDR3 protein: CSVPLFATNEKLFF. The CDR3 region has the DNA TGCAGTGTGCCCCTTTTTGCAACTAATGAAAAACTGTTTTTT.

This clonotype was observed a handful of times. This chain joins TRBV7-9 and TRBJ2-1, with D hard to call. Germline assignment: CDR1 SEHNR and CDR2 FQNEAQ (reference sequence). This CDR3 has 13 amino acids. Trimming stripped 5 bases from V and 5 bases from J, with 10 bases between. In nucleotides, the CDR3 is TGTGCCAGCAGCCCCCTTTATGACAATGAGCAGTTCTTC. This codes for CASSPLYDNEQFF.

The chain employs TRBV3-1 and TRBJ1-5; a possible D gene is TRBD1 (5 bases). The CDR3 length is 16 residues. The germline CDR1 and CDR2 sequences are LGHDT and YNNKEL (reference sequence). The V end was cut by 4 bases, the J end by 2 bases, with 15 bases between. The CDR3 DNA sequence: TGTGCCAGCAGCCGGGGGTCGCCGCGGGGCAATCAGCCCCAGCATTTT. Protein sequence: CASSRGSPRGNQPQHF.

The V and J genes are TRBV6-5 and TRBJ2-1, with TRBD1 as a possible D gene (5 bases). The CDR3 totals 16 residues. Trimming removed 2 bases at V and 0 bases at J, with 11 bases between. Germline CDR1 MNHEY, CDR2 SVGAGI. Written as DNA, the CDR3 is TGTGCCAGCAGTTACCAGGGTTATAGCTCCTACAATGAGCAGTTCTTC. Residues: CASSYQGYSSYNEQFF.

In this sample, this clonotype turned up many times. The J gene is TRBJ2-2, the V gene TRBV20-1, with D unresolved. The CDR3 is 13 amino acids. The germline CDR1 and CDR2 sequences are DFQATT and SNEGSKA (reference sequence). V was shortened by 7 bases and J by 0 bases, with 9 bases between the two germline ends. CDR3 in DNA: TGCAGTGTAGCCGTCGCGAACACCGGGGAGCTGTTTTTT. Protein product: CSVAVANTGELFF.

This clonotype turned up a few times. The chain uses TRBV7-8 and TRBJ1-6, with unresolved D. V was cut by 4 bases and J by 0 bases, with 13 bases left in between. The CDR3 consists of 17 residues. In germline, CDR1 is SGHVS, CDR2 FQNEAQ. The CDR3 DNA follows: TGTGCCAGCAGCTCCCGACACCCCAGCTCCTATAATTCACCCCTCCACTTT. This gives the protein CASSSRHPSSYNSPLHF.

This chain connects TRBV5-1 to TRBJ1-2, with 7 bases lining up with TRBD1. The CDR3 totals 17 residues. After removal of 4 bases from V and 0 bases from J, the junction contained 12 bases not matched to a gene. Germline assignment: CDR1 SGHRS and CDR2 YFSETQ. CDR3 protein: CASSDWASDRTNYGYTF. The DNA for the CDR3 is TGCGCCAGCAGCGATTGGGCGTCGGACAGGACTAACTATGGCTACACCTTC.

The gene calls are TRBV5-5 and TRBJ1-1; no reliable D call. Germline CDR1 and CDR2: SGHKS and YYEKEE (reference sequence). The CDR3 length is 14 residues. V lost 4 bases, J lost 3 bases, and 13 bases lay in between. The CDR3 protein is CASSRTPRDTEAFF. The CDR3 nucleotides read TGTGCCAGCAGCCGGACGCCTCGGGACACTGAAGCTTTCTTT. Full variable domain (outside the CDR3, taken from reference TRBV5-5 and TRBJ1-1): DAGVTQSPTHLIKTRGQQVTLRCSPISGHKSVSWYQQVLGQGPQFIFQYYEKEERGRGNFPDRFSARQFPNYSSELNVNALLLGDSALYLCASSRTPRDTEAFFGQGTRLTVV.

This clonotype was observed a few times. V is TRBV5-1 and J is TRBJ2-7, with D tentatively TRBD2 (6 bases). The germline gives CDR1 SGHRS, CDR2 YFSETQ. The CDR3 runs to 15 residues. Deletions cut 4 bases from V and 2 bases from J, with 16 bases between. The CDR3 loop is CASSSPGDAPYEQYV. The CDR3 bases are TGCGCCAGCAGCAGTCCGGGAGACGCGCCCTACGAGCAGTACGTC.

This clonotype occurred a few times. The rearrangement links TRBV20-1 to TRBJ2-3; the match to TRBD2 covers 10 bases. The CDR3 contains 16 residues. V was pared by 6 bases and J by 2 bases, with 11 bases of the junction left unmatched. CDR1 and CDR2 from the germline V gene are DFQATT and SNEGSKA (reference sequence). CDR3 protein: CSALSASGGFTDTQYF. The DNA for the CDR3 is TGCAGTGCCCTGTCGGCTAGCGGGGGCTTCACAGATACGCAGTATTTT.

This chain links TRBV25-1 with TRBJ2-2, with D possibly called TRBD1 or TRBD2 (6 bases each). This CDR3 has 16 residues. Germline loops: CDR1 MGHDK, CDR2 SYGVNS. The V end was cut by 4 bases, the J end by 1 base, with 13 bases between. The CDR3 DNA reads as TGTGCCAGCAGTGTACGGGGGCATCAGAACACCGGGGAGCTGTTTTTT. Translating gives CASSVRGHQNTGELFF.

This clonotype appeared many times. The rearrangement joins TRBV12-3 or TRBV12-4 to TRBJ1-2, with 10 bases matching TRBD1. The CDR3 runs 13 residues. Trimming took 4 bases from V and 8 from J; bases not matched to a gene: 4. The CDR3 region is CASSSTGGRGYTF. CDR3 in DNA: TGTGCCAGCAGTTCGACAGGGGGCAGGGGCTACACCTTC.

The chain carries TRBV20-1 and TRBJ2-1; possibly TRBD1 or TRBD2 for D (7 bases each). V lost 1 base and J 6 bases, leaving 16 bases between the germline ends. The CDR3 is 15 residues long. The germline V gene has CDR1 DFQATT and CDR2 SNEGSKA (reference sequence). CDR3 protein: CSARVQGGRTNEQFF. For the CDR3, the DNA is TGCAGTGCTAGAGTCCAGGGGGGGAGGACCAATGAGCAGTTCTTC.

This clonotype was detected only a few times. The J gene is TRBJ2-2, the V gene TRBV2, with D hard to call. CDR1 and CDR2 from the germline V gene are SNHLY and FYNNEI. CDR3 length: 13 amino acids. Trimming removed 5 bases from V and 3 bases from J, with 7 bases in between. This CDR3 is CASSLDYTGELFF. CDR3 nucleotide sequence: TGTGCCAGCAGTCTTGATTACACCGGGGAGCTGTTTTTT.

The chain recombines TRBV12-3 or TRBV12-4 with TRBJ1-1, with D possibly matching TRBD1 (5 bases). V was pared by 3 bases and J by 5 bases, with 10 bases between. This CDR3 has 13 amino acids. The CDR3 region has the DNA TGTGCCAGCAGTTTCCGACAGAGGACTGAAGCTTTCTTT. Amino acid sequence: CASSFRQRTEAFF.

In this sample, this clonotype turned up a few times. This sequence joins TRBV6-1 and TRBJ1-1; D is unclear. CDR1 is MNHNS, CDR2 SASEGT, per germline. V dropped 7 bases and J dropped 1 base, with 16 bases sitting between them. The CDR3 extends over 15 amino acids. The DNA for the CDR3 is TGTGCCAGCAAGGCGGACCGCGACCGGAACACTGAAGCTTTCTTT. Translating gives CASKADRDRNTEAFF.

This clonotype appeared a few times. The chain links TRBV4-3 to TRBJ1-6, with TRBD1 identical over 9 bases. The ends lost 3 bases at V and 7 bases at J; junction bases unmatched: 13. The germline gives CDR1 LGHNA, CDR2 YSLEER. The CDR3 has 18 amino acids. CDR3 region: CASSQFWGQGSWNSPLHF. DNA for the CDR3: TGCGCCAGCAGCCAGTTTTGGGGACAGGGAAGTTGGAATTCACCCCTCCACTTT.

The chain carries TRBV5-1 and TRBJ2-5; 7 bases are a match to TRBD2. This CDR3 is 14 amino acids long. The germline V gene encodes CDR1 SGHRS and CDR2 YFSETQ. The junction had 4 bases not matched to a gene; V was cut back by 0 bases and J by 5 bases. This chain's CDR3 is CASSLVEAGETQYF. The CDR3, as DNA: TGCGCCAGCAGCTTGGTTGAAGCGGGGGAGACCCAGTACTTC. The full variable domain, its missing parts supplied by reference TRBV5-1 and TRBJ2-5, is KAGVTQTPRYLIKTRGQQVTLSCSPISGHRSVSWYQQTPGQGLQFLFEYFSETQRNKGNFPGRFSGRQFSNSRSEMNVSTLELGDSALYLCASSLVEAGETQYFGPGTRLLVL.

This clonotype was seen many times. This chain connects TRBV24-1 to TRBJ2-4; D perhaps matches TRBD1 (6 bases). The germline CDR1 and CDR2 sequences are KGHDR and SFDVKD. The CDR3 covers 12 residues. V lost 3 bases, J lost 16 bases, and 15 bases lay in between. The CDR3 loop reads CATSDPGTPYYF. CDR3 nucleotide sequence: TGTGCCACCAGTGATCCCGGGACACCGTATTACTTC.